Listed here is a single T cell receptor beta chain. The target of this receptor is not known. The sample holds no much larger clone one base away, and base qualities are not on file. The sample belongs to a study of blood T cell repertoires in COVID-19 (dated by TCRdb to 2020 to 2022). The study in broad terms: Samples covering the acute and convalescent phases of COVID-19 were provided by collaborators in the United States, Italy and Spain. Sample metadata almost always included a de-identified subject ID, COVID-19 status, age in years and sex. The material from the prospective study consisted of cDNA or gDNA derived from T cells, B-cell-depleted T cells, or PBMCs. Deeply sampled blood TCRbeta repertoires from subjects exposed to, actively infected with, or recovered from COVID-19 were included in the dataset. The repertoires were released in a freely available public database meant as a resource for research on the immune response to SARS-CoV-2. The samples were drawn from two sources: the first 160 participants of the ongoing ImmuneRACE study, and 1,200 or so subjects contributed by 6 global collaborators. Where HLA class I and class II types were available, the types were taken from metadata supplied by the sample provider, not from assay-based typing.

For CDR1 and CDR2, the germline V gene lists LGHNA and YSLEER. V was cut back by 0 bases and J by 6 bases, leaving a gap of 12 bases between them. The CDR3 holds 15 amino acids from the cysteine to the phenylalanine. Just CDR3 DNA is preserved here, 45 bases in frame from base 1. General conclusions and limits of the study: How much clinical and demographic metadata was included differed by source and by participant, and the metadata was provided uncurated.

TCRbeta CDR3 regions were amplified from genomic DNA using the immunoSEQ Assay, a bias-controlled multiplex PCR. The paper's data handling went like this. Nucleated cell counts per sample were estimated from amplification of reference gene primers within the assay. To quantify the absolute abundance of each unique TCRbeta CDR3 rearrangement, sequence reads were collapsed and filtered. For each sample, productive Simpson clonality was calculated as the square root of Simpson's diversity index over productive rearrangements. TCRdb retrieved this table from immuneACCESS and kept in-frame rearrangements only. Not all clones are present; in checked studies, unresolved V genes account for under half, and no reason is known for the remainder. Clonal size and the V and J genes are those of that table, whereas D and trimming came from the DNA. Here the sample has 300,000 or so clones; around 87% occur a single time. The top ten constitute 1% of the sample.

Whole blood was collected in K2EDTA tubes by collaborating institutions according to the institutions' own protocols. For TCRbeta analysis, collaborators shipped samples as frozen whole blood, isolated PBMCs, or DNA extracted from either of those sample types. The material sequenced was peripheral blood. The rearrangement joined TRBV4-3 to TRBJ2-1, and possibly TRBD2, on 6 matching bases. The sequence was obtained from a man aged 50 to 60 with active or convalescent COVID-19. The CDR3 region: CASSQDRRDGNEQFF. The bases are TGCGCCAGCAGCCAAGATAGGAGGGATGGCAATGAGCAGTTCTTC.